A single sample is the source of the 9 T cell receptor beta chains below, sequenced in a study of T cell responses to AZD1222 COVID-19 vaccine. Some clones are missing from TCRdb's copy, which holds only in-frame ones; the method was immunoSEQ multiplex PCR. The top ten hold under 2% of the sample, which has some 96,000 clones, around 90% seen once. The specimen was peripheral blood, collected on day 0 of AZD1222 vaccination. These receptor sequences come from an adult in good health.

The V call is TRBV9, the J call TRBJ2-3; no definite D call. The germline gives CDR1 SGDLS, CDR2 YYNGEE. With 0 bases removed from V and 1 base from J, the gap between germline ends came to 6 bases. The CDR3 extends over 14 amino acids. This chain's CDR3 is CASSVEGRTDTQYF. CDR3 DNA: TGTGCCAGCAGCGTAGAAGGGCGCACAGATACGCAGTATTTT.

The chain has TRBV5-3 and TRBJ1-4; D gene uncertain. Being an ORF, TRBV5-3 has a function that is uncertain. V lost 6 bases, J lost 8 bases, and 20 bases lay in between. This CDR3 has 15 residues. CDR3 in DNA: TGTGCCAGAACGCTATGGCACAAAGGTCGAGAAAAACTGTTTTTT. Its translation: CARTLWHKGREKLFF.

This chain links TRBV6-5 with TRBJ1-6; D not certain. The ends were cut back, 5 bases at V and 3 bases at J, with 8 bases in the middle. Per the germline V gene, CDR1 is MNHEY and CDR2 is SVGAGI. This CDR3 has 14 amino acids. The CDR3 bases are TGTGCCAGCAGTAGGGATCTCTATAATTCACCCCTCCACTTT. Translation gives CASSRDLYNSPLHF.

V gene TRBV6-5 combines with J gene TRBJ2-1; D unresolved. V was pared by 7 bases and J by 0 bases, with 10 bases between. The CDR3 loop spans 14 amino acids. In germline, CDR1 is MNHEY, CDR2 SVGAGI. The CDR3 spells CASIAFRSYNEQFF. CDR3 nucleotides: TGTGCCAGCATCGCGTTCCGCTCCTACAATGAGCAGTTCTTC.

The chain links TRBV28 to TRBJ2-5; 10 bases match TRBD1. CDR1 and CDR2 (germline): MDHEN, SYDVKM. J gave up 3 bases and V 7 bases, and 8 bases lay outside the gene matches. CDR3 length equals 15 residues. The CDR3 here is CASTYAGQGEETQYF. CDR3 DNA sequence: TGTGCCAGCACCTATGCTGGACAGGGGGAAGAGACCCAGTACTTC.

The chain combines TRBV25-1 with TRBJ2-7; D uncertain. V was shortened by 3 bases and J by 2 bases, with 14 bases between the two germline ends. Germline V gives CDR1 MGHDK, CDR2 SYGVNS. There are 15 residues in the CDR3. In DNA form, the CDR3 reads TGTGCCAGCAGTGATATCGGCGACCGGGCCTACGAGCAGTACTTC. Protein: CASSDIGDRAYEQYF.

This clone has only one observation. V is TRBV28 and J is TRBJ2-3, with 14 bases identical to TRBD2. This CDR3 is 18 amino acids long. The junction had 13 bases not matched to a gene; V was cut back by 5 bases and J by 6 bases. Germline V gene sequence: CDR1 MDHEN, CDR2 SYDVKM. The CDR3 sequence is CASSPRMGLAGVGDTQYF. The CDR3 nucleotides are TGTGCCAGCAGTCCCCGGATGGGACTAGCGGGAGTTGGGGATACGCAGTATTTT.

The V call is TRBV10-3, the J call TRBJ2-5; 8 nucleotides align to TRBD1. CDR1 is ENHRY and CDR2 is SYGVKD in the germline V gene. V shed 5 bases, J shed 4 bases, and the junction held 3 bases outside the gene matches. CDR3 length: 13 amino acids. CDR3 residues: CAISNGQGETQYF. In DNA, the CDR3 is TGTGCCATCAGTAATGGACAGGGAGAGACCCAGTACTTC.

This chain uses TRBV28 with TRBJ2-7; D is perhaps TRBD1 (6 bases). From germline, CDR1 is MDHEN and CDR2 SYDVKM. The V and J ends lost 6 bases and 1 base respectively, with 13 bases between them. The CDR3 length is 14 residues. The DNA for the CDR3 is TGTGCCAGCAGACCCAGGACAGATTCCTACGAGCAGTACTTC. This sequence encodes CASRPRTDSYEQYF.